This record concerns one TCR beta chain sequence. The target antigen is unknown. CDR1 and CDR2 (germline): LGHNA, YNFKEQ. The CDR3 is made up of 15 amino acids. V shed 1 base and J shed 0 bases, with 10 bases lying between them. The sort gate was single viable CD3+CD4+CD8-CD45RO+ cells for memory CD4+ T cells. Serum IgG to CMV pp150, pp28, p38 and p52 defined serostatus. After thawing, CD4+ T cells were positively selected. Only in-frame clones appear in the TCRdb table, and some are missing; sequencing was by immunoSEQ multiplex PCR. The data contain under 50,000 clones, over 60% of them singletons. The data belong to a study of memory CD4+ T cells and cytomegalovirus serostatus. Study-level findings and limits: Of 150 to 200 reported CMV TCRbeta sequences, 67 were found in memory CD4+ repertoires. CMV serostatus prediction reached median AUC about 0.95, or 0.9 with US-trained model.

Sequencing was carried out using memory CD4+ T cells from blood. The chain joins TRBV4-2 to TRBJ2-7, with unresolved D. The sequence was collected from an adult in good health and CMV-seronegative. DNA of the CDR3: TGTGCCAGCAGCCAAGGAAAGAAGGTCTCCTACGAGCAGTACTTC. This codes for CASSQGKKVSYEQYF.